This T cell receptor beta chain was sequenced for a study of Tregs in tolerant kidney transplant recipients. Produced via immunoSEQ multiplex PCR; TCRdb's table is partial and in-frame only. Of about 83,000 clones in the sample, 95% to 98% are singletons; the top ten hold around 0.51%. The CDR3 length is 18 residues. Trimming removed 5 bases from V and 3 bases from J; junction bases left unmatched: 13. The germline gives CDR1 MNHEY, CDR2 SMNVEV (reference sequence). This TCR derives from a human donor who received a combined kidney and bone marrow transplant. The chain carries TRBV27 and TRBJ2-5, with 12 positions matching TRBD1. Sequencing was performed on CD4+ T cells from blood, taken before the transplant. CDR3 amino acids: CASSRGTGGPRHEETQYF. DNA for the CDR3: TGTGCCAGCAGTCGCGGGACAGGGGGCCCCCGGCACGAAGAGACCCAGTACTTC.